The T cell receptor (beta chain) described here comes from a study of T cell responses to AZD1222 COVID-19 vaccine. Overall study results and limits: It should be noted that donors were predominantly white British and more often female, and clonal diversity was possibly underestimated. Per reports, nearly half of all spike-specific TCRs target regions that are unmutated in variants.

Deletions cut 0 bases from V and 2 bases from J, with 9 bases between. The CDR3 sequence is 15 residues long. The germline gives CDR1 SGHNT, CDR2 YYREEE (reference sequence). For this clone: The target antigen is unknown.

Generated by immunoSEQ multiplex PCR, the TCRdb table keeps only in-frame clones and is missing some. The table lists roughly 100,000 clones, approximately 90% of them singletons. Sample: peripheral blood, taken on day 0 of AZD1222 vaccination. The chain couples TRBV5-4 to TRBJ1-3; no clear D. This sequence was found in an adult in good health. In DNA form, the CDR3 reads TGTGCCAGCAGCTTGGATGGCAGCCCTGGAAACACCATATATTTT. Its protein product is CASSLDGSPGNTIYF.